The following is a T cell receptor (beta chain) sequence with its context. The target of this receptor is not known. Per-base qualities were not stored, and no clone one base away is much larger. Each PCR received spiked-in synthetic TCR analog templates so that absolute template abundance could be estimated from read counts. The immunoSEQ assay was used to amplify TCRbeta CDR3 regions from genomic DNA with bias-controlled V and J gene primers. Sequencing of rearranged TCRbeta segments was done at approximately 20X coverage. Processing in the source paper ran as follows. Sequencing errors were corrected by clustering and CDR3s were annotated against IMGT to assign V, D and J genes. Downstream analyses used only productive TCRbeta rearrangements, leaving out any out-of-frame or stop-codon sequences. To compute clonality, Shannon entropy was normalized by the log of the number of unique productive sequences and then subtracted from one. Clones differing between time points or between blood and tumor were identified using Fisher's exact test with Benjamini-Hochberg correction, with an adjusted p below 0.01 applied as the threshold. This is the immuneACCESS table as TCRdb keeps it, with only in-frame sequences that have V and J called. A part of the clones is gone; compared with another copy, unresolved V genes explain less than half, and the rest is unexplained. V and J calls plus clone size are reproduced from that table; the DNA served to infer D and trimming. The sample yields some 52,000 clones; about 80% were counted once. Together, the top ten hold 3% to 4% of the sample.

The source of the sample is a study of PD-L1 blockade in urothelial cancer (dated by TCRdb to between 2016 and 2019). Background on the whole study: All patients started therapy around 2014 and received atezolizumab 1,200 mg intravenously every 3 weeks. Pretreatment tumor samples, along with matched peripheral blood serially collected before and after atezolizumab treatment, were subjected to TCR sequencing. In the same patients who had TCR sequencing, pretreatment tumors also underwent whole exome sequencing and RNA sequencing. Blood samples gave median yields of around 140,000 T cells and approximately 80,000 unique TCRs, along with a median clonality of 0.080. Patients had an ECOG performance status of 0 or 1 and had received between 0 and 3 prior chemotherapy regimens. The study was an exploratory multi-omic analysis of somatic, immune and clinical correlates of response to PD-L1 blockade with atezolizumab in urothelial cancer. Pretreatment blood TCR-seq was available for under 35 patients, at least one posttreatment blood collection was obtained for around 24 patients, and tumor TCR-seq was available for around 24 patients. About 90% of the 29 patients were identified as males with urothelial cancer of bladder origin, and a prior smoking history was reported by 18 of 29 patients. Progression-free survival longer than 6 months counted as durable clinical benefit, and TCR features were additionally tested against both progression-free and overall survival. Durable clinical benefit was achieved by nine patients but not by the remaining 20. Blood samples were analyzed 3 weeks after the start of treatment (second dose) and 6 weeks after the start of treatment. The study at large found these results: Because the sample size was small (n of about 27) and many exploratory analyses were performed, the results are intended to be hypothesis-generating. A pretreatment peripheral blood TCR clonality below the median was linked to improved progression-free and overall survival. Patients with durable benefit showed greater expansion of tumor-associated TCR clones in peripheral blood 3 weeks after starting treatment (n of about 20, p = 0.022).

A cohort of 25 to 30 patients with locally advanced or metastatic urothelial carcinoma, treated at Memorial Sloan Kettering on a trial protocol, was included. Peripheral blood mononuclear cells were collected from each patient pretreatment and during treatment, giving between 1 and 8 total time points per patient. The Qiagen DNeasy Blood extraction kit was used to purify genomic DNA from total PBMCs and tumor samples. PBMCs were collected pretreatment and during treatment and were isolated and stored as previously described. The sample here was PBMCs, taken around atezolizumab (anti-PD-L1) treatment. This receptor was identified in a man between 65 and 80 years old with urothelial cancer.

The nucleotide sequence reads as follows: TGTGCCAGCAGTCTCCTCGGGGGGGACTATGGCTACACCTTC. Translated, this is CASSLLGGDYGYTF. The rearranged segments are TRBV28 and TRBJ1-2; tentative D gene TRBD1, with 5 bases matching. Reading the germline V gene gives CDR1 MDHEN and CDR2 SYDVKM. V loses 5 bases of germline sequence and J loses 3 bases, and the interval between the two ends is 13 bases. Taken from cysteine to phenylalanine, the CDR3 has 14 residues. Just CDR3 DNA is preserved here, 42 bases in frame from base 1.